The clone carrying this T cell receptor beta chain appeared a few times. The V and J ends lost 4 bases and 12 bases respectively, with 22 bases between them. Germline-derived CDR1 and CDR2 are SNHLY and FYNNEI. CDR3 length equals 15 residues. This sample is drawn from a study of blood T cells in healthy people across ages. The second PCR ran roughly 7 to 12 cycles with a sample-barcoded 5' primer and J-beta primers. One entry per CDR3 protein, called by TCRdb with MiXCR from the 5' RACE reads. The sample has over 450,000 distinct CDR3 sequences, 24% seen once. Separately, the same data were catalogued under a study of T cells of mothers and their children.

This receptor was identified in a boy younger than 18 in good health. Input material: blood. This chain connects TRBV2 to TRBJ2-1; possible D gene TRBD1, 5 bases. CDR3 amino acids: CASSGVRGSPRGQFF. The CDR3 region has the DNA TGTGCCAGCAGTGGAGTTCGCGGCAGCCCTAGGGGGCAGTTCTTC.